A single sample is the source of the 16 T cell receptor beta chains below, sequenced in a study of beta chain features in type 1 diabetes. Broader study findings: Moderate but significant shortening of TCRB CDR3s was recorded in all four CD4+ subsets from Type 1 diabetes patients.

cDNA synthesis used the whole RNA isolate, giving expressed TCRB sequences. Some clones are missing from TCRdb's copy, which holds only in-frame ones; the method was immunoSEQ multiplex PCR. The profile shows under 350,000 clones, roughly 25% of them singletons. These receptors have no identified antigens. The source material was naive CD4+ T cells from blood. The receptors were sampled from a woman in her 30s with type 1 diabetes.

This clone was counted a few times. The CDR3 sequence: CASSYTTGQGMNEQYF. The CDR3 DNA is TGTGCCAGCAGCTATACCACGGGACAGGGGATGAACGAGCAGTACTTC. V is TRBV7-9 and J is TRBJ2-7; 10 bases match TRBD1. The V and J ends lost 4 bases and 5 bases, in that order; junction bases with no gene match: 11. From germline, CDR1 is SEHNR and CDR2 FQNEAQ (reference sequence). The CDR3 runs to 16 residues.

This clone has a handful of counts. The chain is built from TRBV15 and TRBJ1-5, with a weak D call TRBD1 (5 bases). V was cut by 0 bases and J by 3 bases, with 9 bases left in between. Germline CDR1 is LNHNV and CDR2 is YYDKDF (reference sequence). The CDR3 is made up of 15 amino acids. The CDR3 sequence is CATSREGADNQPQHF. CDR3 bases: TGTGCCACCAGCAGAGAAGGGGCAGACAATCAGCCCCAGCATTTT.

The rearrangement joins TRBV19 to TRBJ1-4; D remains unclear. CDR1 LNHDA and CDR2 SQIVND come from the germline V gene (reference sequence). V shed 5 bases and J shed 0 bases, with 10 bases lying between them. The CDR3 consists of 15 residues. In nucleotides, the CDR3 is TGTGCCAGTAGTGCACCCGGAGCAACTAATGAAAAACTGTTTTTT. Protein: CASSAPGATNEKLFF. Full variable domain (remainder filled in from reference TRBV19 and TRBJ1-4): DGGITQSPKYLFRKEGQNVTLSCEQNLNHDAMYWYRQDPGQGLRLIYYSQIVNDFQKGDIAEGYSVSREKKESFPLTVTSAQKNPTAFYLCASSAPGATNEKLFFGSGTQLSVL.

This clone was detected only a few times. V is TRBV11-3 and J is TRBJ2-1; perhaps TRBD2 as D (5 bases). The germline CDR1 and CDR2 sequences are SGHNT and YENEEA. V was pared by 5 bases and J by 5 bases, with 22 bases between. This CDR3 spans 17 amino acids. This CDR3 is CASSPPRWGAEDNEQFF. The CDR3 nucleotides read TGTGCCAGCAGCCCACCCCGTTGGGGAGCGGAGGACAATGAGCAGTTCTTC. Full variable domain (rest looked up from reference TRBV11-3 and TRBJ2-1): EAGVVQSPRYKIIEKKQPVAFWCNPISGHNTLYWYLQNLGQGPELLIRYENEEAVDDSQLPKDRFSAERLKGVDSTLKIQPAELGDSAVYLCASSPPRWGAEDNEQFFGPGTRLTVL.

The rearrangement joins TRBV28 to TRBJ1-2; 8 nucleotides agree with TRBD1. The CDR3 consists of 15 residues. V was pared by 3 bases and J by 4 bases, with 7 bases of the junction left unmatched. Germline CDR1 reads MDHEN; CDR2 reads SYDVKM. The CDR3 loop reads CASSFSGGGSYGYTF. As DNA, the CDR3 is TGTGCCAGCAGTTTCTCAGGGGGCGGTAGCTATGGCTACACCTTC.

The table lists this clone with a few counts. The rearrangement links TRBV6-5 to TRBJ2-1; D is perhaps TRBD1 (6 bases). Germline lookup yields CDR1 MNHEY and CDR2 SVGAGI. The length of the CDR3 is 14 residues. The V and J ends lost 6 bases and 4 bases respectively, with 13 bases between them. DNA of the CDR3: TGTGCCAGCAGACCGGGGACATCTTACAATGAGCAGTTCTTC. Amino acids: CASRPGTSYNEQFF.

CDR3 amino acids: CASSLGRERNNEQFF. The CDR3 coding sequence is TGCGCCAGCAGCTTGGGACGGGAGAGGAACAATGAGCAGTTCTTC. This chain connects TRBV5-1 to TRBJ2-1; D perhaps matches TRBD2 (6 bases). The CDR3 runs to 15 residues. In germline, CDR1 is SGHRS, CDR2 YFSETQ. The V end lost 0 bases, the J end lost 5 bases, and 12 bases lay between the germline ends.

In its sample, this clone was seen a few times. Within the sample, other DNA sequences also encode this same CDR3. The chain's CDR3 is CASSPGTGSSYEQYF. DNA for the CDR3: TGTGCCAGCTCACCCGGGACAGGGAGCTCCTACGAGCAGTACTTC. The chain uses TRBV18 and TRBJ2-7; 9 bases match TRBD1. Germline V gene lookup returns CDR1 KGHSH and CDR2 LQKENI. Trimming took 3 bases from V and 0 from J; bases not matched to a gene: 3. The CDR3 totals 15 residues.

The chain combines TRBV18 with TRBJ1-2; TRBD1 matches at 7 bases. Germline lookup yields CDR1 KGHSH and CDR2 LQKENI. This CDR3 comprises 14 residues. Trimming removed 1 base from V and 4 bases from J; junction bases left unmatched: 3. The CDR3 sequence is CASSPQGAGYGYTF. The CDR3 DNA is TGTGCCAGCTCACCACAGGGGGCTGGCTATGGCTACACCTTC.

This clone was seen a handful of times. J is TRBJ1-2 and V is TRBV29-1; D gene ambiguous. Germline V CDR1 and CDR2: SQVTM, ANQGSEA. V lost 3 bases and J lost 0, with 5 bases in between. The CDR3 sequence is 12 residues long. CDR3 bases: TGCAGCGTTGATCACACTAACTATGGCTACACCTTC. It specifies CSVDHTNYGYTF.

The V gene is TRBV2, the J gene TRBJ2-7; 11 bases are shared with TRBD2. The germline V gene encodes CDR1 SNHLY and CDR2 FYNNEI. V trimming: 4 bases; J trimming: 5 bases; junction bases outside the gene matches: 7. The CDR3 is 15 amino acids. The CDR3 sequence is CASSVQLAGVHEQYF. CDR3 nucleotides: TGTGCCAGCAGTGTCCAACTAGCGGGAGTTCACGAGCAGTACTTC.

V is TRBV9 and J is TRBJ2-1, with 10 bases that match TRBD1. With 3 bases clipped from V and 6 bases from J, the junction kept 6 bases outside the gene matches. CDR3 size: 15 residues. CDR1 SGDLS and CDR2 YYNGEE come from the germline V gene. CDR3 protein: CASSAPWTGGNEQFF. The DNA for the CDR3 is TGTGCCAGCAGCGCGCCGTGGACAGGGGGCAATGAGCAGTTCTTC.

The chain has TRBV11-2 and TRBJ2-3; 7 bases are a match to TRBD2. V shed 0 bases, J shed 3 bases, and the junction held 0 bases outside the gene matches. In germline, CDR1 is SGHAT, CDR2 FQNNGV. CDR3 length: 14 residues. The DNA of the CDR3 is TGTGCCAGCAGCTTAGACGGGAGGACAGATACGCAGTATTTT. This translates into CASSLDGRTDTQYF.

CDR3 nucleotides: TGCAGCGTTGAGGGGGACAACTACGAGCAGTACTTC. Amino acid sequence: CSVEGDNYEQYF. The chain employs TRBV29-1 and TRBJ2-7; TRBD1 is a possible D gene (6 bases). Germline CDR1 reads SQVTM; CDR2 reads ANQGSEA. With 3 bases removed from V and 3 bases from J, the gap between germline ends came to 9 bases. The CDR3 has 12 amino acids.

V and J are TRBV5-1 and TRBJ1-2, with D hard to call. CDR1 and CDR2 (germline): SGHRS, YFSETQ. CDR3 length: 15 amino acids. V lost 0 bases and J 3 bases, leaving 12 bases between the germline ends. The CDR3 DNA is TGCGCCAGCAGCTTGGGGGAGGAGACGGACTATGGCTACACCTTC. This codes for CASSLGEETDYGYTF. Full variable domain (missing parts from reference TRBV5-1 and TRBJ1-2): KAGVTQTPRYLIKTRGQQVTLSCSPISGHRSVSWYQQTPGQGLQFLFEYFSETQRNKGNFPGRFSGRQFSNSRSEMNVSTLELGDSALYLCASSLGEETDYGYTFGSGTRLTVV.

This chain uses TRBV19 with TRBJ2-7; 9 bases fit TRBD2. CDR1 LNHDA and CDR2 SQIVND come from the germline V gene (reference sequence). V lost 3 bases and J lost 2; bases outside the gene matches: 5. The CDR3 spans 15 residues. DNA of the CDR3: TGTGCCAGTAGTATCCGGCGGGAGGGCCCCTACGAGCAGTACTTC. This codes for CASSIRREGPYEQYF.